This T cell receptor beta chain originates from a study of human T cells and chemical hapten exposure. This clonotype has a count of ten or more. Time point in this sample: pre-sensitization, week 0. Treatment here: therapeutic diphenylcyclopropenone sensitization with weekly scalp DPC. TCRdb independently ran MiXCR on the RACE reads; one entry per CDR3 protein. The data hold tens of thousands of distinct CDR3 sequences, with approximately 11% observed a single time. V was trimmed by 4 bases and J by 0 bases, leaving 7 bases between them. Per germline, CDR1 SQVTM and CDR2 ANQGSEA. The CDR3 runs to 13 residues.

The material sequenced was whole blood, taken in connection with sensitization to the hapten diphenylcyclopropenone (DPC). The clonotype comes from a woman between 45 and 60 years old with alopecia areata. Some clones in this sample may be carry-over from other donors' samples. The V call is TRBV29-1, the J call TRBJ1-3; D not certain. The CDR3 bases are TGCAGCGTTGCAGTTAACTCTGGAAACACCATATATTTT. As protein: CSVAVNSGNTIYF.